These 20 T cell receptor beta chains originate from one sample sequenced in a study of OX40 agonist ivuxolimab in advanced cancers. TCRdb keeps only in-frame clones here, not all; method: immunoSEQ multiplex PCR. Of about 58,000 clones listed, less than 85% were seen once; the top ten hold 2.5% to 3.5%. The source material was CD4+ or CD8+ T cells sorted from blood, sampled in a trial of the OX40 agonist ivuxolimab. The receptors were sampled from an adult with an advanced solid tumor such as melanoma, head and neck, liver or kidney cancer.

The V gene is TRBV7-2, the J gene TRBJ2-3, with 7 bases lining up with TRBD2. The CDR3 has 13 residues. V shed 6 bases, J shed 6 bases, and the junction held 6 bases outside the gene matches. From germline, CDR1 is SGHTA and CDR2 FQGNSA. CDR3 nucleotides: TGTGCCAGCAGTCGTGCGGGGGAGGATACGCAGTATTTT. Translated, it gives CASSRAGEDTQYF.

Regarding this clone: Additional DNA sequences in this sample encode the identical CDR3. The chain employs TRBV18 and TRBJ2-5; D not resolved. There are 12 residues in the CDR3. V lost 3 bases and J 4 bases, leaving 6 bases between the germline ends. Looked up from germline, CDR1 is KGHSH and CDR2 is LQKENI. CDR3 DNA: TGTGCCAGCTCACCCGGGCTAGAGACCCAGTACTTC. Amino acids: CASSPGLETQYF. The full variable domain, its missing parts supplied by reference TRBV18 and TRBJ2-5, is NAGVMQNPRHLVRRRGQEARLRCSPMKGHSHVYWYRQLPEEGLKFMVYLQKENIIDESGMPKERFSAEFPKEGPSILRIQQVVRGDSAAYFCASSPGLETQYFGPGTRLLVL.

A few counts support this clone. The CDR3 spells CAISESTGLAGMATGELFF. In DNA, the CDR3 is TGTGCCATCAGTGAGTCAACAGGACTAGCGGGGATGGCCACCGGGGAGCTGTTTTTT. The chain couples TRBV10-3 to TRBJ2-2; TRBD2 agrees at 12 bases. With V trimmed by 0 bases and J by 4 bases, 9 bases remained unmatched. Germline values: CDR1 ENHRY, CDR2 SYGVKD. The CDR3 consists of 19 residues.

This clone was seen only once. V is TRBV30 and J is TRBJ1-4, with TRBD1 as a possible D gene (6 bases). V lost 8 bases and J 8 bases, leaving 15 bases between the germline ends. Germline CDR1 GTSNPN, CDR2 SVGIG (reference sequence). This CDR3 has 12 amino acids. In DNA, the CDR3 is TGTGCCGGCCACAGGGAGAACGAAAAACTGTTTTTT. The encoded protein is CAGHRENEKLFF.

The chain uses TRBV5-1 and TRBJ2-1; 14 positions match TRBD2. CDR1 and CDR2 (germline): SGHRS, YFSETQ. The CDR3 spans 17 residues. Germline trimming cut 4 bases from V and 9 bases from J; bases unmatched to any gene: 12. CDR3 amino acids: CASSVPTGTSGGGEQFF. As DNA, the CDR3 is TGCGCCAGCAGCGTACCTACCGGGACTAGCGGGGGCGGTGAGCAGTTCTTC.

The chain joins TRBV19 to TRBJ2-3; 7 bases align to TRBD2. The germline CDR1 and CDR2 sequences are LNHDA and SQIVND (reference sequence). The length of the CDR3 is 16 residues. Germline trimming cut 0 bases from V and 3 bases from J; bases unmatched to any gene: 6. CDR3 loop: CASSIERRGSTDTQYF. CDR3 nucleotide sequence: TGTGCCAGTAGTATAGAGCGGCGGGGGTCGACAGATACGCAGTATTTT. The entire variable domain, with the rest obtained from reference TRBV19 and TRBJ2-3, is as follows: DGGITQSPKYLFRKEGQNVTLSCEQNLNHDAMYWYRQDPGQGLRLIYYSQIVNDFQKGDIAEGYSVSREKKESFPLTVTSAQKNPTAFYLCASSIERRGSTDTQYFGPGTRLTVL.

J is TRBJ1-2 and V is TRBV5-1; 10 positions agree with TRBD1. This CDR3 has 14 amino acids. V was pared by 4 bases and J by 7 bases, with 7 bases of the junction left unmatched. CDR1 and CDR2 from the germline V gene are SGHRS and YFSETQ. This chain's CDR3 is CASSTTGTGVGYTF. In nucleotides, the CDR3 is TGCGCCAGCAGCACAACCGGGACAGGGGTTGGCTACACCTTC. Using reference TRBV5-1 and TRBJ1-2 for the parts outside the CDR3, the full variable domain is KAGVTQTPRYLIKTRGQQVTLSCSPISGHRSVSWYQQTPGQGLQFLFEYFSETQRNKGNFPGRFSGRQFSNSRSEMNVSTLELGDSALYLCASSTTGTGVGYTFGSGTRLTVV.

The chain's CDR3 is CAITQTSGGAETQYF. The CDR3, as DNA: TGTGCCATCACCCAGACTAGCGGGGGGGCTGAGACCCAGTACTTC. The J gene is TRBJ2-5, the V gene TRBV10-3, with 14 bases fitting TRBD2. V was clipped by 7 bases and J by 5 bases; unmatched bases: 6. The V gene's germline CDR1 is ENHRY and CDR2 SYGVKD. The CDR3 spans 15 residues.

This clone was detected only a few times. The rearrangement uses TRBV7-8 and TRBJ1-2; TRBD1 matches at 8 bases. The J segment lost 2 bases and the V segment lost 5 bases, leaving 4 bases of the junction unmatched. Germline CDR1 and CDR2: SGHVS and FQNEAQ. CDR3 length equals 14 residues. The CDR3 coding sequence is TGTGCCAGCAGCAGAGGGACAGGAAACTATGGCTACACCTTC. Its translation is CASSRGTGNYGYTF. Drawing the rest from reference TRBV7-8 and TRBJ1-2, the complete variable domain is GAGVSQSPRYKVAKRGQDVALRCDPISGHVSLFWYQQALGQGPEFLTYFQNEAQLDKSGLPSDRFFAERPEGSVSTLKIQRTQQEDSAVYLCASSRGTGNYGYTFGSGTRLTVV.

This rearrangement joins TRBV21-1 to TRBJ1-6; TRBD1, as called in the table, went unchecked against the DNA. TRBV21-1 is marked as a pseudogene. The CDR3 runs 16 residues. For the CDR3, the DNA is TGTGCCAGCAGCGCCCCCGGACAGGTTAAAGGTACACCCCTCCACTTT. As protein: CASSAPGQVKGTPLHF.

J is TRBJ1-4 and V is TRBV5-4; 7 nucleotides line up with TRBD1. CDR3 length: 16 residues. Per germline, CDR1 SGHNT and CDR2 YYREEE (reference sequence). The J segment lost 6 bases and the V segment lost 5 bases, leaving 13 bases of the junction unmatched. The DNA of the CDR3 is TGTGCCAGCAGTCATGGGGGGACAGCTAAATATGAAAAACTGTTTTTT. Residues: CASSHGGTAKYEKLFF.

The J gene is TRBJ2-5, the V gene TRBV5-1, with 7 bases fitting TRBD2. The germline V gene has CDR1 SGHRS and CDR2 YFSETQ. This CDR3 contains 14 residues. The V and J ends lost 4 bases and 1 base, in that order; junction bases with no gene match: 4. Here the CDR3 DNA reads TGCGCCAGCAGCAGGCTAGCGGCCCAAGAGACCCAGTACTTC. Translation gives CASSRLAAQETQYF. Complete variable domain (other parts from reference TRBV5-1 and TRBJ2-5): KAGVTQTPRYLIKTRGQQVTLSCSPISGHRSVSWYQQTPGQGLQFLFEYFSETQRNKGNFPGRFSGRQFSNSRSEMNVSTLELGDSALYLCASSRLAAQETQYFGPGTRLLVL.

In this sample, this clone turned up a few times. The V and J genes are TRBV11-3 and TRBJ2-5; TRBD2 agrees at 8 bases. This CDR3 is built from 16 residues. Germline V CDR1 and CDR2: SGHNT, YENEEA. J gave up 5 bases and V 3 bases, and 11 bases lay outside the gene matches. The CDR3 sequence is CASSFIAGPPGETQYF. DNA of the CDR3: TGTGCCAGCAGCTTTATAGCGGGGCCCCCGGGCGAGACCCAGTACTTC.

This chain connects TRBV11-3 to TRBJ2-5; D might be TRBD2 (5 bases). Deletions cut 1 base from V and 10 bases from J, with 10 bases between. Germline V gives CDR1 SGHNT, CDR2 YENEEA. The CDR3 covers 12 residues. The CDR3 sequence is CASSLVPEGQYF. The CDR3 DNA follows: TGTGCCAGCAGCTTAGTCCCCGAGGGCCAGTACTTC.

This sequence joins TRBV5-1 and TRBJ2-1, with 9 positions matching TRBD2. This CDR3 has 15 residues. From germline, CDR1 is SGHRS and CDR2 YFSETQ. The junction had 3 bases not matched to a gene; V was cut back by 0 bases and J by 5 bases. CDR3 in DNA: TGCGCCAGCAGCTTGGCGGCGGGGGGGAACAATGAGCAGTTCTTC. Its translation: CASSLAAGGNNEQFF.

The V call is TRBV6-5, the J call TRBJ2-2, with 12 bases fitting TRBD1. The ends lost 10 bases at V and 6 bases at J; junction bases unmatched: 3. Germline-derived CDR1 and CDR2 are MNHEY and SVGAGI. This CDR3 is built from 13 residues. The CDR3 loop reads CATRDRGPGELFF. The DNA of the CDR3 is TGTGCCACCCGGGACAGGGGGCCCGGGGAGCTGTTTTTT.

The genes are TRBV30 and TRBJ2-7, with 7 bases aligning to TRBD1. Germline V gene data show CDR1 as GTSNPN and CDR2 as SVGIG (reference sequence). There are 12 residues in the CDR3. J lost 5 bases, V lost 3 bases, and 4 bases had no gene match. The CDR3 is CAWSGDRDEQYF. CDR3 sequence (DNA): TGTGCCTGGAGCGGCGACAGGGACGAGCAGTACTTC.

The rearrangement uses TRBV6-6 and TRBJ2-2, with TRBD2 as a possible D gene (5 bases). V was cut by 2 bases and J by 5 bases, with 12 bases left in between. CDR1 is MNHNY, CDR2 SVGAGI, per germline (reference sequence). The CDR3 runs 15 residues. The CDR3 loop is CASSYLARGTGELFF. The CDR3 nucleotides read TGTGCCAGCAGTTACCTCGCCCGGGGAACCGGGGAGCTGTTTTTT.

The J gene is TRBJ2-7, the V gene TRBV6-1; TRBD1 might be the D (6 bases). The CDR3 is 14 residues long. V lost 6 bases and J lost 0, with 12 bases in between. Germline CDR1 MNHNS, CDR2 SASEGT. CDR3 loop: CASSEPGHSYEQYF. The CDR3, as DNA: TGTGCCAGCAGCGAACCGGGACACTCCTACGAGCAGTACTTC.

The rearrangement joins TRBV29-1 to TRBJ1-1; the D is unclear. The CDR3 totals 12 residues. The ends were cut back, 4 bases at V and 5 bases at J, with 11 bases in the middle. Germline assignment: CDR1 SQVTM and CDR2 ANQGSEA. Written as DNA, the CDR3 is TGCAGCGTTGGTAATGCGTTGACTGAAGCTTTCTTT. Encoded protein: CSVGNALTEAFF.